The present TCR beta chain was sequenced within a study of identical twins. General study points: Monozygotic twin pairs showed more out-of-frame TCR alpha sharing than models estimated.

This clonotype occurred a few times. Its antigen is not identified. J lost 8 bases, V lost 4 bases, and 2 bases had no gene match. CDR3 length equals 12 residues. Each CDR3 protein is one row after TCRdb ran MiXCR on the 5' RACE reads. The table includes approximately 210,000 distinct CDR3 sequences, about 16% detected once. The same sample was also used in a study of T cells expressing NK-cell markers. That work adds: The sorts in several experiments were restricted to alpha-beta TCR T cells by an anti-gamma-delta TCR antibody.

V and J are TRBV12-3 or TRBV12-4 and TRBJ1-1; 9 nucleotides match TRBD1. The sample taken for sequencing was CD8+ T cells sorted from blood. This TCR came from a woman in her late teens or twenties in good health. CDR3 protein: CASSYDRGEAFF. The CDR3 region has the DNA TGTGCCAGCAGTTACGACAGGGGGGAAGCTTTCTTT.